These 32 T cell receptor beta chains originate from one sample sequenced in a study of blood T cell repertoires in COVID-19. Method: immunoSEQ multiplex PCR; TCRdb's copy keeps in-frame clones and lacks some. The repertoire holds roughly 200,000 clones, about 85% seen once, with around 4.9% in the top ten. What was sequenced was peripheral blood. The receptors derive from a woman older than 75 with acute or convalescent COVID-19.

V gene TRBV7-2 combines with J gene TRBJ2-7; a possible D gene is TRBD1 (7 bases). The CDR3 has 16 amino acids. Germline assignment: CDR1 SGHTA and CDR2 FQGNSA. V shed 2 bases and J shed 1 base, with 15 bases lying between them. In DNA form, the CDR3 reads TGTGCCAGCAGCTTAAGGGCGGGACAGAGTTCCTACGAGCAGTACTTC. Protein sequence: CASSLRAGQSSYEQYF.

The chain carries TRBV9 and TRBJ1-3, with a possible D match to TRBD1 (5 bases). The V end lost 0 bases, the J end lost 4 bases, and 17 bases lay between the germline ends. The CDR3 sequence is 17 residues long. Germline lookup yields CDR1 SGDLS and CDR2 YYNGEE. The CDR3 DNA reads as TGTGCCAGCAGCGTAGACGGCAGGGTATGGAAGGGAAACACCATATATTTT. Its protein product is CASSVDGRVWKGNTIYF. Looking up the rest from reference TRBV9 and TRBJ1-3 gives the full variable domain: DSGVTQTPKHLITATGQRVTLRCSPRSGDLSVYWYQQSLDQGLQFLIQYYNGEERAKGNILERFSAQQFPDLHSELNLSSLELGDSALYFCASSVDGRVWKGNTIYFGEGSWLTVV.

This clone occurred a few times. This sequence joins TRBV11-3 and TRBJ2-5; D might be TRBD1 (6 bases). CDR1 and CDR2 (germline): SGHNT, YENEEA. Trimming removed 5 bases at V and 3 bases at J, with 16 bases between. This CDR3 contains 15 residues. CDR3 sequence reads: CASSDGTFPEETQYF. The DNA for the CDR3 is TGTGCCAGCAGCGACGGGACATTTCCCGAAGAGACCCAGTACTTC.

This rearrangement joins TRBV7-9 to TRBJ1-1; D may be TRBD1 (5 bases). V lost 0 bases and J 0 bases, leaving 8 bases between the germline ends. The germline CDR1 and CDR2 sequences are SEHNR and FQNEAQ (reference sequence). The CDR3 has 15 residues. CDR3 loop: CASSLARQLNTEAFF. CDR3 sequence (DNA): TGTGCCAGCAGCTTAGCGCGACAGTTGAACACTGAAGCTTTCTTT.

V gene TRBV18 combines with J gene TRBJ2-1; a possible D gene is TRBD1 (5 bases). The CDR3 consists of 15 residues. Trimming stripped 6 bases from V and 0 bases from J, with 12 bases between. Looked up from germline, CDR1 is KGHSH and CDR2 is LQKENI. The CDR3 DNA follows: TGTGCCAGCTCCCCCGACAGATACTCCTACAATGAGCAGTTCTTC. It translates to CASSPDRYSYNEQFF.

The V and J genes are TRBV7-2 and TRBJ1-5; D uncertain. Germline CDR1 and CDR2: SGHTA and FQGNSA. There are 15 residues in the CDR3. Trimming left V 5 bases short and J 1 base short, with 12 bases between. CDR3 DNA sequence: TGTGCCAGCAGCCCATCCCTGGGCAGCAATCAGCCCCAGCATTTT. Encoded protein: CASSPSLGSNQPQHF.

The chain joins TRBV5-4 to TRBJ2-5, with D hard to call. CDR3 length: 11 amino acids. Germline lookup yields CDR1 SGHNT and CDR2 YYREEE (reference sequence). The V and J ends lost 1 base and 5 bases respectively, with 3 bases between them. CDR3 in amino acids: CASSLQETQYF. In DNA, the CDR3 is TGTGCCAGCAGCTTGCAGGAGACCCAGTACTTC.

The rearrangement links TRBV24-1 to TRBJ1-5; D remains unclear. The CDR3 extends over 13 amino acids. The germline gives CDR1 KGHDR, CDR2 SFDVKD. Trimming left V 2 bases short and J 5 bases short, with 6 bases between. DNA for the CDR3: TGTGCCACCAGTGATTCGGGGTATCAGCCCCAGCATTTT. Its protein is CATSDSGYQPQHF.

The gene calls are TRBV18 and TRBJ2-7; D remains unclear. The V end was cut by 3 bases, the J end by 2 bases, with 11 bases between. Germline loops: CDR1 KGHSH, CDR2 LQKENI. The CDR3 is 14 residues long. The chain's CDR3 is CASSPAENPYEQYF. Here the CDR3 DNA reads TGTGCCAGCTCACCGGCGGAGAACCCCTACGAGCAGTACTTC.

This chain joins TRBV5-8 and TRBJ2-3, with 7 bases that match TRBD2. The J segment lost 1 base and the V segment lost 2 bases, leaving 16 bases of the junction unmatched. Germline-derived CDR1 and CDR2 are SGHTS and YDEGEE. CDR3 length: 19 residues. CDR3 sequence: CASSFISSGKLQGTDTQYF. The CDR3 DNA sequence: TGTGCCAGCAGCTTTATTTCTAGCGGAAAACTCCAAGGCACAGATACGCAGTATTTT. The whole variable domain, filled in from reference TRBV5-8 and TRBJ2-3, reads EAGVTQSPTHLIKTRGQQATLRCSPISGHTSVYWYQQALGLGLQFLLWYDEGEERNRGNFPPRFSGRQFPNYSSELNVNALELEDSALYLCASSFISSGKLQGTDTQYFGPGTRLTVL.

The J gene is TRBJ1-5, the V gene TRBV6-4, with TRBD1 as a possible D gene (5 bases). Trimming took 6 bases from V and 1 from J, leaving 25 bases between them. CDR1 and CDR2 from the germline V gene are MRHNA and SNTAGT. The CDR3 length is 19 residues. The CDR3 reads CASRGYRDGGPPSNQPQHF. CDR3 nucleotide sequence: TGTGCCAGCAGAGGATACCGGGACGGGGGTCCTCCCAGCAATCAGCCCCAGCATTTT.

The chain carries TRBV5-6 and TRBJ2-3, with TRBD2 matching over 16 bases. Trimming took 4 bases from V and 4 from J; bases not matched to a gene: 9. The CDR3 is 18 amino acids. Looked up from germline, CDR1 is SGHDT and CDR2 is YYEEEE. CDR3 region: CASSPTGTSGRGPDTQYF. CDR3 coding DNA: TGTGCCAGCAGCCCCACCGGGACTAGCGGGAGGGGGCCAGATACGCAGTATTTT.

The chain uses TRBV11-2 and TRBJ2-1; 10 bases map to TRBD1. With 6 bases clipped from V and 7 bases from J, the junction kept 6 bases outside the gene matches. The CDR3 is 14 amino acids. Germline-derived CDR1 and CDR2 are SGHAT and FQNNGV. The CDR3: CASRRQGAYNEQFF. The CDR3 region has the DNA TGTGCCAGCAGACGACAGGGGGCGTATAATGAGCAGTTCTTC.

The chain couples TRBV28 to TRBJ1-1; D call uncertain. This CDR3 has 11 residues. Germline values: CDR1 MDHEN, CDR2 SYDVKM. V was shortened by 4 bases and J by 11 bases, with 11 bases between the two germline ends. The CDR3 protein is CASSSQDGAFF. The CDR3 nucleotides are TGTGCCAGCAGTTCGCAAGACGGGGCTTTCTTT.

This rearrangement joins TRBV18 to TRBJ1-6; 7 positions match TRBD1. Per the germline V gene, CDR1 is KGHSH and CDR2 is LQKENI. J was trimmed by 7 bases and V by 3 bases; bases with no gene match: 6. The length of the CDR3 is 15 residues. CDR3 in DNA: TGTGCCAGCTCACCCCCGGACAGGTGGAATTCACCCCTCCACTTT. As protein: CASSPPDRWNSPLHF. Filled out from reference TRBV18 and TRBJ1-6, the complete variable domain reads NAGVMQNPRHLVRRRGQEARLRCSPMKGHSHVYWYRQLPEEGLKFMVYLQKENIIDESGMPKERFSAEFPKEGPSILRIQQVVRGDSAAYFCASSPPDRWNSPLHFGNGTRLTVT.

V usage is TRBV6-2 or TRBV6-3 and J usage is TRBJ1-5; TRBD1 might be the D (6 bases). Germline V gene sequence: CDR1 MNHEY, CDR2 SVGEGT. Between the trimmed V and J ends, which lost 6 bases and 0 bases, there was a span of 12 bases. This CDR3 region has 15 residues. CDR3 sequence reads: CASSPGQYSNQPQHF. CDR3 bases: TGTGCCAGCAGCCCCGGACAGTATAGCAATCAGCCCCAGCATTTT.

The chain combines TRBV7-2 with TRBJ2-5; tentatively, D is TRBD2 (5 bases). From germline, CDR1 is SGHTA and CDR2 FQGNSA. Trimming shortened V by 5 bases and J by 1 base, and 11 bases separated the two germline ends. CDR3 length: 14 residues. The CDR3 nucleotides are TGTGCCAGCAGCGCTACTAGGGCCCAAGAGACCCAGTACTTC. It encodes CASSATRAQETQYF.

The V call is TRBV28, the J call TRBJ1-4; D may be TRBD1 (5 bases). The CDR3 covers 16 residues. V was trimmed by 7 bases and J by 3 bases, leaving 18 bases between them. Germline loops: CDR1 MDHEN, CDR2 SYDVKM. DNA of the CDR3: TGTGCCAGCAACGCCCCCGGCGGGGGGGCTAATGAAAAACTGTTTTTT. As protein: CASNAPGGGANEKLFF.

The CDR3 loop is CASSSDPGNQPQHF. The CDR3, as DNA: TGTGCCAGCAGTTCTGATCCGGGCAATCAGCCCCAGCATTTT. This chain joins TRBV6-6 and TRBJ1-5; D remains unclear. V gave up 4 bases and J gave up 2 bases, with 9 bases separating them. The CDR3 covers 14 residues. The V gene's germline CDR1 is MNHNY and CDR2 SVGAGI (reference sequence).

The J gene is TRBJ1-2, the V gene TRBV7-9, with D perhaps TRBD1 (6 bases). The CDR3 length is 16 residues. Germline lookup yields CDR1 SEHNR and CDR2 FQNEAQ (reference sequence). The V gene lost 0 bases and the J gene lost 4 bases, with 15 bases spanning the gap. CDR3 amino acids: CASSLATGGRLYGYTF. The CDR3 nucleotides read TGTGCCAGCAGCTTAGCAACGGGGGGCAGGCTCTATGGCTACACCTTC.

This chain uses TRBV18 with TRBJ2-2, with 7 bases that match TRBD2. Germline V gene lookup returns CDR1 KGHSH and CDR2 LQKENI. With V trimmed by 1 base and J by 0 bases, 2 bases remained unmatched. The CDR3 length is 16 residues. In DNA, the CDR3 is TGTGCCAGCTCACCACGCCTAGCGGCGAACACCGGGGAGCTGTTTTTT. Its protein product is CASSPRLAANTGELFF.

The CDR3 protein is CASSRSSLDEQFF. CDR3 bases: TGTGCCAGTAGCCGGAGTAGTTTGGATGAGCAGTTCTTC. The V and J genes are TRBV19 and TRBJ2-1; D is unresolved. V shed 6 bases and J shed 8 bases, with 14 bases lying between them. The CDR3 totals 13 residues. Germline V gene sequence: CDR1 LNHDA, CDR2 SQIVND (reference sequence). The entire variable domain, with the rest obtained from reference TRBV19 and TRBJ2-1, is as follows: DGGITQSPKYLFRKEGQNVTLSCEQNLNHDAMYWYRQDPGQGLRLIYYSQIVNDFQKGDIAEGYSVSREKKESFPLTVTSAQKNPTAFYLCASSRSSLDEQFFGPGTRLTVL.

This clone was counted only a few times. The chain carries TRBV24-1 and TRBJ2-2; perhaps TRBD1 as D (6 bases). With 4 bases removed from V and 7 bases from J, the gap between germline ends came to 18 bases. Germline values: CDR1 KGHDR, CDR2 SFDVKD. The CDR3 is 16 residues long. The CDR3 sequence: CATSDPPGRGIGELFF. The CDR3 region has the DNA TGTGCCACCAGTGACCCTCCGGGCAGGGGTATCGGGGAGCTGTTTTTT.

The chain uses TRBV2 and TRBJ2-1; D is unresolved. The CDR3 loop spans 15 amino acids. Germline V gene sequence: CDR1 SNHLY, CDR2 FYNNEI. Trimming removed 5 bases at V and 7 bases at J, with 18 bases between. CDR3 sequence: CASSITSGLWNEQFF. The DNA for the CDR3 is TGTGCCAGCAGTATCACTTCGGGTCTATGGAATGAGCAGTTCTTC.

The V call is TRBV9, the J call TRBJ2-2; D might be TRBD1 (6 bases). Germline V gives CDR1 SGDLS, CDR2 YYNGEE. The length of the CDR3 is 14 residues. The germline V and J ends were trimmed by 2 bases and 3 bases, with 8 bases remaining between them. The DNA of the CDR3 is TGTGCCAGCAGCGTTTACAGGGACACCGGGGAGCTGTTTTTT. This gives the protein CASSVYRDTGELFF. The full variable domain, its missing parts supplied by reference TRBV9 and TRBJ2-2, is DSGVTQTPKHLITATGQRVTLRCSPRSGDLSVYWYQQSLDQGLQFLIQYYNGEERAKGNILERFSAQQFPDLHSELNLSSLELGDSALYFCASSVYRDTGELFFGEGSRLTVL.

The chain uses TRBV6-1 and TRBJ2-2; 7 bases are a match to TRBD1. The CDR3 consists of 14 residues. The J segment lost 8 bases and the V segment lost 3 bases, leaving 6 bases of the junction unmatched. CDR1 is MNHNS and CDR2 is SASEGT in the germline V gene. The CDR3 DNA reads TGTGCCAGCAGTGAGCAACAGGGGTGGGGGGAGCTGTTTTTT. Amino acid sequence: CASSEQQGWGELFF.

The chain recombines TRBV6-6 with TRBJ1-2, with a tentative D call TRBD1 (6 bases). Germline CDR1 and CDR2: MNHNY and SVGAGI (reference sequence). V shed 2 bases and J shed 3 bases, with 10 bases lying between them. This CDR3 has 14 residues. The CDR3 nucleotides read TGTGCCAGCAGTTACGCAGCAGGGGACTATGGCTACACCTTC. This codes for CASSYAAGDYGYTF.

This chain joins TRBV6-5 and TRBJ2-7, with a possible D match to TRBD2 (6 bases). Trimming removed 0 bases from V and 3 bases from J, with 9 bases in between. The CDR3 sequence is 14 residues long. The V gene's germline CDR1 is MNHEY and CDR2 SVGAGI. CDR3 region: CASSYSRGFYEQYF. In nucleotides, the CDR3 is TGTGCCAGCAGTTACTCGCGGGGCTTCTACGAGCAGTACTTC.

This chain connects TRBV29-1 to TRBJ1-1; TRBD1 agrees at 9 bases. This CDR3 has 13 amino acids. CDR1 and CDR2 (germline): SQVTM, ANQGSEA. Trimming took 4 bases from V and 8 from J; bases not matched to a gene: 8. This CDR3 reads CSVALDRGIEAFF. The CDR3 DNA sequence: TGCAGCGTTGCCCTCGACAGGGGGATCGAAGCTTTCTTT.

CDR3 protein: CASSLTGGNEKLFF. As DNA, the CDR3 is TGTGCCAGCAGTTTGACAGGGGGGAATGAAAAACTGTTTTTT. The chain joins TRBV2 to TRBJ1-4, with 9 nucleotides matching TRBD1. The CDR3 sequence is 14 residues long. V shed 5 bases, J shed 5 bases, and the junction held 3 bases outside the gene matches. Per the germline V gene, CDR1 is SNHLY and CDR2 is FYNNEI.

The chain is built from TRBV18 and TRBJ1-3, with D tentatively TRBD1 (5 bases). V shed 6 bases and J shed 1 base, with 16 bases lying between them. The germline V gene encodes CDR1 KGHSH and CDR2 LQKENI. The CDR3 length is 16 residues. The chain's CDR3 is CASSQTTELSGNTIYF. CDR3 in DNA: TGTGCCAGCTCTCAAACGACAGAGTTGTCTGGAAACACCATATATTTT.

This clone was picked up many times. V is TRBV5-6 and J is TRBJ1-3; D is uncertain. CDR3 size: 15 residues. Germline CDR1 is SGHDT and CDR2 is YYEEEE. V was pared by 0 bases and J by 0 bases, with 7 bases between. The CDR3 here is CASSLGGFSGNTIYF. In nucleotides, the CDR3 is TGTGCCAGCAGCTTGGGAGGCTTCTCTGGAAACACCATATATTTT. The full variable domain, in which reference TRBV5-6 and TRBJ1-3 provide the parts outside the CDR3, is DAGVTQSPTHLIKTRGQQVTLRCSPKSGHDTVSWYQQALGQGPQFIFQYYEEEERQRGNFPDRFSGHQFPNYSSELNVNALLLGDSALYLCASSLGGFSGNTIYFGEGSWLTVV.